This T cell receptor (beta chain) stems from a study of vaccination and CD4 T cells after COVID-19. A word on this clonotype: The antigen remains undetermined.

Cultured CD4+ T cells had their DNA profiled by the Oncomine TCR Beta short-read assay. MiXCR was run by TCRdb on the PCR reads, yielding one entry per CDR3 protein. The table lists approximately 20,000 distinct CDR3 sequences, 46% of them singletons. Germline V lookup: CDR1 MNHEY, CDR2 SVGAGI. The CDR3 contains 16 residues. J lost 4 bases, V lost 0 bases, and 6 bases had no gene match. Sample time point: late sampling 161 to 241 days after vaccination in a few convalescent patients. Treatment noted: 10-day PBMC culture with coronavirus spike peptide pools or control peptides (ViraFEST assay). Antigen-specific T cells were expanded with peptide pools by ViraFEST, and TCRs were then sequenced. The authors swapped half the medium for fresh IL-2 medium on days 3 and 7.

The sample in question was CD4+ T cells from blood, cultured in vitro, obtained about 7 months after SARS-CoV-2 vaccination. This chain joins TRBV6-5 and TRBJ1-2; TRBD1 matches 9 bases. This receptor was taken from a human donor who had recovered from COVID-19. The CDR3 DNA reads TGTGCCAGCAGTTACTCGACAGGGGGGATAGGCTATGGCTACACCTTC. Translation: CASSYSTGGIGYGYTF.